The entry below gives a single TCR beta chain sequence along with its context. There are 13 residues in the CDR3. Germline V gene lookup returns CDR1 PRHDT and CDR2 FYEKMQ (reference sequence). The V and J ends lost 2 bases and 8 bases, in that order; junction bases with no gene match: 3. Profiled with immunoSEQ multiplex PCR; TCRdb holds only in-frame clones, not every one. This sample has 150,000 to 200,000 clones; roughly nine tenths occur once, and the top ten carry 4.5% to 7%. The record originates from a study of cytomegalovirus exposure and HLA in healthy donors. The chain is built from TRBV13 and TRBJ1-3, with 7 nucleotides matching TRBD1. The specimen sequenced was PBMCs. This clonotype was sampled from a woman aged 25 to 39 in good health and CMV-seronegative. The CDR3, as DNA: TGTGCCAGCAGCTTAAGCAGGGGGGACACCATATATTTT. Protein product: CASSLSRGDTIYF.